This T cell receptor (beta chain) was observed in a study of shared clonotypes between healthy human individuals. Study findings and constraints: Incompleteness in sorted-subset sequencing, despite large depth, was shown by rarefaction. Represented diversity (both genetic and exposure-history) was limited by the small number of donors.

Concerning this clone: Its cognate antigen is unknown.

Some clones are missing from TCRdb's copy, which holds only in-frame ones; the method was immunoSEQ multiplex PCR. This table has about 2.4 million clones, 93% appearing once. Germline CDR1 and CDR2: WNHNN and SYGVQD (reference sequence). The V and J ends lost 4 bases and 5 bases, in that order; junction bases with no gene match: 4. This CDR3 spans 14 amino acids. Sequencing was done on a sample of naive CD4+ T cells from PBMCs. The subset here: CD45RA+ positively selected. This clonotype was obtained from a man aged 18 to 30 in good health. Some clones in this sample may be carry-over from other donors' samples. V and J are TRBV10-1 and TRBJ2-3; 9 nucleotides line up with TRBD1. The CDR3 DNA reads TGCGCCAGCAGTGGAACAGGGGGCATAGATACGCAGTATTTT. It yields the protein CASSGTGGIDTQYF.